This T cell receptor beta chain was sequenced during a study of tumor-infiltrating lymphocytes in primary liver carcinoma. Study details: Ranging in age from 30 to 69 years, the patients were men and women. Between roughly 4 and 11 cm across, the tumors were all of stage T1-T3 N0M0. General study findings and limits: Paired tumor-adjacent and tumor-blood samples overlapped less than tumor region pairs did.

Production of TCR beta cDNA used 500 ng total RNA together with a constant-region primer. Slightly modified ARM-PCR, run as three nested multiplex PCR rounds, produced the TCR beta libraries. TCRdb reprocessed the multiplex PCR reads with MiXCR, giving one entry per CDR3 protein. This sample has tens of thousands of distinct CDR3 sequences; about 75% occur once, and the top ten carry more than 35%. Between roughly 17 and 30 mg of unsorted bulk tissue served as the source from which RNA and DNA were co-extracted. No patient had received treatment, and all had chronic HBV infection. Concerning this clonotype itself: Its antigen is not identified. The CDR3 does not end in the conserved phenylalanine or tryptophan, so this is likely a read error.

The sequenced sample consisted of tumor-adjacent normal liver tissue. The sequence was obtained from a man in his forties or fifties with primary liver carcinoma and hepatitis B virus infection.

As DNA, the CDR3 is TGCAGCACTGGGTTTTCAGATACGCAGTATTAT. Translating gives CSTGFSDTQYY. The chain joins TRBV29-1 to TRBJ2-3; D unclear. CDR1 and CDR2 from the germline V gene are SQVTM and ANQGSEA. V was shortened by 8 bases and J by 4 bases, with 10 bases between the two germline ends. The CDR3 extends over 11 amino acids.